This T cell receptor beta chain is drawn from a study of OX40 agonist ivuxolimab in advanced cancers. Study in general: The study treated patients with ivuxolimab, an agonistic anti-OX40 (CD134) antibody. Study-wide points: Antigen specificity remained undetermined for the expanded peripheral T cells. Partial responders at 0.1-3.0 mg/kg showed near-lowest clonal expansion.

Researchers took blood at baseline, on cycle 4 day 1, and on cycle 7 day 1. The V end was cut by 4 bases, the J end by 6 bases, with 14 bases between. The germline V gene has CDR1 SGHRS and CDR2 YFSETQ. This CDR3 has 14 amino acids. Only in-frame clones appear in the TCRdb table, and some are missing; sequencing was by immunoSEQ multiplex PCR. The data hold about 45,000 clones, with approximately 90% observed a single time. On this clone itself: The antigen is not known.

The sample here was CD4+ or CD8+ T cells sorted from blood, taken in a trial of the OX40 agonist ivuxolimab. This sequence originates from an adult with an advanced solid tumor such as melanoma, head and neck, liver or kidney cancer. V and J are TRBV5-1 and TRBJ2-1; no definite D call. CDR3 DNA: TGCGCCAGCAGCCCACCGAGCCCAGCCAATGAGCAGTTCTTC. Amino acids: CASSPPSPANEQFF.